The entry that follows covers one T cell receptor (beta chain) sequence. Its antigen is not identified. Other DNA sequences from this sample encode an identical CDR3 as well. The CDR3 totals 13 residues. V was clipped by 1 base and J by 3 bases, with 6 bases between them. CDR1 and CDR2 from the germline V gene are SGHNT and YYREEE (reference sequence). The primer mix had 60 Vbeta and 13 Jbeta primers. TCRdb keeps only in-frame clones here, not all; method: immunoSEQ multiplex PCR. The sample lists some 50,000 clones, roughly 76% occurring once. These data are taken from a study of cytomegalovirus exposure and HLA in healthy donors. Study observations and caveats: The study put roughly 160 TCR beta chains on its list as cytomegalovirus-associated. CMV serostatus alone was available as immune exposure information. Testing in vitro showed three CMV-associated chains specific for CMV antigens.

The chain couples TRBV5-4 to TRBJ2-3; D is undetermined. Material for sequencing was PBMCs. This clonotype was obtained from a young man in good health and CMV-seronegative. The CDR3 sequence is CASSLSSTDTQYF. DNA of the CDR3: TGTGCCAGCAGCTTGAGTAGTACAGATACGCAGTATTTT.